This TCR beta chain was captured in a study of cytomegalovirus exposure and HLA in healthy donors. As for the study in general: About 77 million unique TCRs from HLA-typed donors made up an early data release.

The CDR3 has 13 residues. Trimming cost V 6 bases and J 2 bases; bases outside gene matches: 2. Germline CDR1 reads SNHLY; CDR2 reads FYNNEI. The PCR ran on 60 Vbeta and 13 Jbeta primers. Per the authors' pipeline: In a later analysis, some 11 million of some 80 million unique beta chains occurred in at least two donors. Assay used: immunoSEQ multiplex PCR; TCRdb lists only in-frame clones, some missing. D and trimming come from the DNA, and the V and J calls and clone size come from that table. The table records under 200,000 clones, approximately 70% of them present only once. These donors counted as nominally healthy when sampled, but unrecorded immune exposures were likely. To note about this clone: Its target is not known.

Findings and limits, study-wide: An apparent linkage of common viral pathogens to several of the most significant clusters emerged in a later analysis.

The sequencing sample was made of PBMCs. This sequence joins TRBV2 and TRBJ2-3; 7 bases line up with TRBD2. The sequence was collected from a woman aged 25-40 years in good health and CMV-seronegative. The chain's CDR3 is CASSGRPTDTQYF. The CDR3 DNA follows: TGTGCCAGCAGCGGGAGGCCCACAGATACGCAGTATTTT.